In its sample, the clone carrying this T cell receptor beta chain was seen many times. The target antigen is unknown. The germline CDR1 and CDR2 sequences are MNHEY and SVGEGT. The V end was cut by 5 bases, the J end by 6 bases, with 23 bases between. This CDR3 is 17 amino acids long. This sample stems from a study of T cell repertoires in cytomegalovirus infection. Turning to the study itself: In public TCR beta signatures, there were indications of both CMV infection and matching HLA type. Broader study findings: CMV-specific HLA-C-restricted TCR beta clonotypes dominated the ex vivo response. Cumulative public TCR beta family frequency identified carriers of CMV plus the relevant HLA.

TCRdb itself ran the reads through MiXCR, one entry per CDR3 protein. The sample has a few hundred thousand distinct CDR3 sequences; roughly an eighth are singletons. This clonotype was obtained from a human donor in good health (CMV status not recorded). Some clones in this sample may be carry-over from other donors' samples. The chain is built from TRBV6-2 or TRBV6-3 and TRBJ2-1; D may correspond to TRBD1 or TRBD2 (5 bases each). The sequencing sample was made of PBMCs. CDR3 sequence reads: CASSHEILWGTGNEQFF. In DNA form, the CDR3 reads TGTGCCAGCAGTCACGAGATCCTTTGGGGGACCGGCAATGAGCAGTTCTTC.